These 27 T cell receptor beta chains originate from one sample sequenced in a study of blood T cell repertoires in COVID-19 (dated by TCRdb to about 2020). Library preparation was by the immunoSEQ multiplex PCR assay. Drawn from immuneACCESS, this table holds only the in-frame rearrangements with V and J called that TCRdb kept. Clones are partly lost; checked studies trace under half to an unresolved V gene and leave the rest unexplained. This sample has approximately 230,000 clones in its table, and about 86% of those were observed once. 5.7% of the sample comes from the top ten. The sequencing sample was made of peripheral blood. These receptors were taken from a man older than 75 with acute or convalescent COVID-19.

A few counts support this clone. The chain joins TRBV7-2 to TRBJ2-3, with D perhaps TRBD2 (7 bases). The CDR3 contains 15 residues. V lost 4 bases and J 1 base, leaving 12 bases between the germline ends. Germline V CDR1 and CDR2: SGHTA, FQGNSA. The CDR3 bases are TGTGCCAGCAGCTACAGGGAGGGCCGCACAGATACGCAGTATTTT. Amino acids: CASSYREGRTDTQYF.

This chain joins TRBV7-9 and TRBJ1-3; TRBD1 agrees at 7 bases. The germline V gene has CDR1 SEHNR and CDR2 FQNEAQ (reference sequence). CDR3 length: 16 residues. With 1 base clipped from V and 0 bases from J, the junction kept 3 bases outside the gene matches. The CDR3 nucleotides are TGTGCCAGCAGCTTAGTGTCAGGGGGCTCTGGAAACACCATATATTTT. Protein product: CASSLVSGGSGNTIYF.

This clone was seen a single time. The chain uses TRBV5-4 and TRBJ2-5, with 7 bases matching TRBD2. V was pared by 2 bases and J by 2 bases, with 3 bases of the junction left unmatched. CDR3 size: 14 residues. Looked up from germline, CDR1 is SGHNT and CDR2 is YYREEE (reference sequence). CDR3 sequence: CASSFPAGQETQYF. The DNA of the CDR3 is TGTGCCAGCAGCTTCCCAGCGGGGCAAGAGACCCAGTACTTC.

The chain recombines TRBV29-1 with TRBJ2-5; maybe TRBD2 (5 bases). This CDR3 is built from 13 residues. Germline CDR1 and CDR2: SQVTM and ANQGSEA. The V and J ends lost 6 bases and 1 base respectively, with 12 bases between them. CDR3 DNA: TGCAGCGTGGGGAGTGGACTCCAAGAGACCCAGTACTTC. Protein: CSVGSGLQETQYF.

The gene calls are TRBV2 and TRBJ2-5, with a tentative D call TRBD2 (5 bases). The CDR3 spans 12 residues. Germline CDR1 and CDR2: SNHLY and FYNNEI. This CDR3 reads CAKRLPQETQYF. CDR3 in DNA: TGTGCTAAGCGGCTTCCCCAAGAGACCCAGTACTTC.

The CDR3 region has the DNA TGTGCCACCTCCTCCGGGACAGCGCTTCTGTGGCAGTTCTTC. Amino acids: CATSSGTALLWQFF. The rearrangement links TRBV19 to TRBJ2-1, with 7 bases identical to TRBD1. The germline gives CDR1 LNHDA, CDR2 SQIVND (reference sequence). Trimming took 10 bases from V and 12 from J; bases not matched to a gene: 18. There are 14 residues in the CDR3.

The chain recombines TRBV6-5 with TRBJ1-5; D might be TRBD1 (6 bases). The CDR3 runs to 13 residues. Germline V gene sequence: CDR1 MNHEY, CDR2 SVGAGI. V was clipped by 6 bases and J by 6 bases, with 12 bases between them. The chain's CDR3 is CASSTGTSQPQHF. The CDR3 nucleotides are TGTGCCAGCAGCACAGGGACGAGTCAGCCCCAGCATTTT.

The chain employs TRBV7-9 and TRBJ2-2, with D perhaps matching TRBD1 (6 bases). Per the germline V gene, CDR1 is SEHNR and CDR2 is FQNEAQ (reference sequence). CDR3 length: 16 amino acids. V lost 0 bases and J lost 3, with 11 bases in between. CDR3 protein: CASSLAPGADTGELFF. CDR3 nucleotide sequence: TGTGCCAGCAGCTTAGCCCCAGGGGCCGACACCGGGGAGCTGTTTTTT. Complete variable domain (other parts from reference TRBV7-9 and TRBJ2-2): DTGVSQNPRHKITKRGQNVTFRCDPISEHNRLYWYRQTLGQGPEFLTYFQNEAQLEKSRLLSDRFSAERPKGSFSTLEIQRTEQGDSAMYLCASSLAPGADTGELFFGEGSRLTVL.

This sequence joins TRBV28 and TRBJ2-7, with D perhaps TRBD1 (6 bases). V lost 7 bases and J 0 bases, leaving 13 bases between the germline ends. The CDR3 extends over 14 amino acids. Germline V lookup: CDR1 MDHEN, CDR2 SYDVKM. CDR3 sequence (DNA): TGTGCCAGCAACTTGGGGACAAACTCCTACGAGCAGTACTTC. Residues: CASNLGTNSYEQYF.

This chain uses TRBV7-8 with TRBJ1-2; tentative D call: TRBD1 (6 bases). The ends were cut back, 7 bases at V and 1 base at J, with 16 bases in the middle. Germline V CDR1 and CDR2: SGHVS, FQNEAQ. The CDR3 covers 15 residues. CDR3 sequence (DNA): TGTGCCAGCACCATCCCGGGACAACATAACTATGGCTACACCTTC. Encoded protein: CASTIPGQHNYGYTF.

CDR3 region: CASSFQQGDREKLFF. The CDR3 region has the DNA TGCGCCAGCAGCTTCCAACAGGGGGATCGGGAAAAACTGTTTTTT. The rearrangement joins TRBV5-1 to TRBJ1-4, with 8 positions matching TRBD1. Germline loops: CDR1 SGHRS, CDR2 YFSETQ. After removal of 2 bases from V and 8 bases from J, the junction contained 8 bases not matched to a gene. CDR3 length equals 15 residues.

In its sample, this clone was seen a few times. The rearrangement uses TRBV25-1 and TRBJ2-1, with 12 bases that match TRBD1. Germline-derived CDR1 and CDR2 are MGHDK and SYGVNS. The junction had 2 bases not matched to a gene; V was cut back by 8 bases and J by 6 bases. The CDR3 extends over 13 amino acids. CDR3 DNA: TGTGCCAGCGGGACAGGGGGCTCCAATGAGCAGTTCTTC. Its protein product is CASGTGGSNEQFF.

V gene TRBV11-2 combines with J gene TRBJ1-4; D gene uncertain. The V gene's germline CDR1 is SGHAT and CDR2 FQNNGV. The ends were cut back, 1 base at V and 8 bases at J, with 8 bases in the middle. This CDR3 is built from 13 residues. CDR3 sequence: CASSLGVREKLFF. Written as DNA, the CDR3 is TGTGCCAGCAGCTTAGGGGTGCGGGAAAAACTGTTTTTT.

The DNA of the CDR3 is TGTGCCAGCAGCGTGGGGCAGGGGGAGACCCAGTACTTC. Translating gives CASSVGQGETQYF. The chain joins TRBV7-9 to TRBJ2-5, with TRBD1 as a possible D gene (6 bases). Trimming shortened V by 5 bases and J by 5 bases, and 12 bases separated the two germline ends. Looked up from germline, CDR1 is SEHNR and CDR2 is FQNEAQ (reference sequence). CDR3 length: 13 residues.

This sequence joins TRBV6-5 and TRBJ2-5; D may be TRBD2 (6 bases). The germline V and J ends were trimmed by 8 bases and 6 bases, with 19 bases remaining between them. The CDR3 contains 14 residues. The V gene's germline CDR1 is MNHEY and CDR2 SVGAGI. In nucleotides, the CDR3 is TGTGCCAGCGTGGGGACTGGGGGATTGCAGACCCAGTACTTC. Its translation is CASVGTGGLQTQYF.

The chain is built from TRBV28 and TRBJ2-5; TRBD1 is a possible D gene (5 bases). V dropped 1 base and J dropped 5 bases, with 8 bases sitting between them. Germline-derived CDR1 and CDR2 are MDHEN and SYDVKM. This CDR3 has 13 amino acids. The CDR3: CASSLSGIETQYF. The CDR3 DNA reads TGTGCCAGCAGTTTATCAGGGATCGAGACCCAGTACTTC.

The rearrangement joins TRBV3-1 (or the pseudogene TRBV3-2) to TRBJ2-1; D might be TRBD1 (5 bases). CDR3 length equals 15 residues. Germline values: CDR1 LGHDT, CDR2 YNNKEL (reference sequence). Trimming left V 0 bases short and J 10 bases short, with 16 bases between. The CDR3 spells CASSQDSAAWGEQFF. CDR3 coding DNA: TGTGCCAGCAGCCAAGATTCAGCAGCCTGGGGCGAGCAGTTCTTC.

V and J are TRBV2 and TRBJ2-1; 11 nucleotides line up with TRBD1. V trimming: 8 bases; J trimming: 4 bases; junction bases outside the gene matches: 4. This CDR3 is built from 14 residues. Germline CDR1 and CDR2: SNHLY and FYNNEI. DNA for the CDR3: TGTGCCAGCCAGGACAGGGGGCTATACAATGAGCAGTTCTTC. It codes for CASQDRGLYNEQFF.

The V and J genes are TRBV20-1 and TRBJ1-6, with D perhaps matching TRBD1 (6 bases). This CDR3 region has 14 residues. CDR1 is DFQATT, CDR2 SNEGSKA, per germline (reference sequence). V was shortened by 3 bases and J by 10 bases, with 16 bases between the two germline ends. The CDR3 here is CSASQQGLESPLHF. The CDR3 region has the DNA TGCAGTGCTAGTCAGCAGGGGCTAGAATCACCCCTCCACTTT.

This chain uses TRBV11-2 with TRBJ1-2; unclear D gene. Germline V gene data show CDR1 as SGHAT and CDR2 as FQNNGV. This CDR3 has 14 amino acids. With 0 bases removed from V and 4 bases from J, the gap between germline ends came to 9 bases. The CDR3 protein is CASSLERTFYGYTF. The CDR3 DNA reads as TGTGCCAGCAGCTTAGAACGGACTTTCTATGGCTACACCTTC.

The chain joins TRBV24-1 to TRBJ1-5, with 8 bases that match TRBD1. Germline V gene lookup returns CDR1 KGHDR and CDR2 SFDVKD. The junction had 10 bases not matched to a gene; V was cut back by 8 bases and J by 8 bases. The CDR3 contains 14 residues. The CDR3 is CATKGQAPGEPQHF. The CDR3, as DNA: TGTGCCACCAAGGGACAGGCCCCTGGGGAGCCCCAGCATTTT.

The chain couples TRBV28 to TRBJ2-2; D perhaps matches TRBD1 (5 bases). Trimming pared 3 bases from V and 4 bases from J, leaving 9 bases between. Germline V lookup: CDR1 MDHEN, CDR2 SYDVKM. The CDR3 loop spans 14 amino acids. CDR3 nucleotides: TGTGCCAGCAGTTTTGGGGCGGCCACCGGGGAGCTGTTTTTT. As protein: CASSFGAATGELFF. Filled out from reference TRBV28 and TRBJ2-2, the complete variable domain reads DVKVTQSSRYLVKRTGEKVFLECVQDMDHENMFWYRQDPGLGLRLIYFSYDVKMKEKGDIPEGYSVSREKKERFSLILESASTNQTSMYLCASSFGAATGELFFGEGSRLTVL.

This CDR3 is CASHTVNTEAFF. CDR3 in DNA: TGTGCCAGCCACACAGTGAACACTGAAGCTTTCTTT. V gene TRBV6-5 combines with J gene TRBJ1-1; D is undetermined. Per germline, CDR1 MNHEY and CDR2 SVGAGI. Trimming removed 8 bases from V and 0 bases from J, with 7 bases in between. CDR3 length: 12 residues.

There are a few counts of this clone. This chain links TRBV6-4 with TRBJ1-6; the match to TRBD1 covers 9 bases. CDR1 is MRHNA, CDR2 SNTAGT, per germline. This CDR3 contains 16 residues. The V gene end was trimmed by 8 bases and the J gene end by 6 bases; junction bases not matched to a gene: 11. For the CDR3, the DNA is TGTGCCAGCGGACAGGGGACCGGGGGAGGTAATTCACCCCTCCACTTT. Translated, it gives CASGQGTGGGNSPLHF.

This sequence joins TRBV5-1 and TRBJ2-5; tentative D call: TRBD1 (6 bases). The CDR3 length is 15 residues. The ends were cut back, 0 bases at V and 5 bases at J, with 14 bases in the middle. Germline lookup yields CDR1 SGHRS and CDR2 YFSETQ. The DNA of the CDR3 is TGCGCCAGCAGCTTGGACGGACAGATCTGGGAGACCCAGTACTTC. This gives the protein CASSLDGQIWETQYF.

This clone was seen only once. The V and J genes are TRBV7-9 and TRBJ2-2, with no clear D. V was pared by 1 base and J by 8 bases, with 14 bases between. Germline V gene data show CDR1 as SEHNR and CDR2 as FQNEAQ (reference sequence). This CDR3 contains 15 residues. The CDR3 sequence is CASSLESGPTGELFF. The CDR3 coding sequence is TGTGCCAGCAGCTTAGAATCCGGTCCGACTGGGGAGCTGTTTTTT.

This clone was observed a single time. This chain connects TRBV2 to TRBJ1-2; no definite D call. Germline V gene data show CDR1 as SNHLY and CDR2 as FYNNEI. Trimming removed 2 bases at V and 5 bases at J, with 12 bases between. The CDR3 sequence is 14 residues long. The CDR3, as DNA: TGTGCCAGCAGTGAACGAGTGCCGGGGTATGGCTACACCTTC. Encoded protein: CASSERVPGYGYTF.